The 27 T cell receptor beta chains presented below share a single source sample, sequenced in a study of radiotherapy plus CTLA-4 blockade in lung cancer. Generated by immunoSEQ multiplex PCR, the TCRdb table keeps only in-frame clones and is missing some. In the table there are roughly 30,000 clones, 75% to 90% of which are singletons. The sample consisted of peripheral blood, taken from a patient treated with radiotherapy plus ipilimumab. These receptors were collected from a human donor with non-small cell lung cancer that progressed on radiotherapy plus ipilimumab.

The rearrangement links TRBV2 to TRBJ2-5; 8 bases are shared with TRBD1. Germline V lookup: CDR1 SNHLY, CDR2 FYNNEI. CDR3 length: 15 residues. The junction had 9 bases not matched to a gene; V was cut back by 4 bases and J by 5 bases. The CDR3 DNA follows: TGTGCCAGCAGTGCCCGGACAGGGAAGTACGAGACCCAGTACTTC. This translates into CASSARTGKYETQYF.

The V call is TRBV2, the J call TRBJ1-1; D is ambiguous. Germline V CDR1 and CDR2: SNHLY, FYNNEI. V was clipped by 6 bases and J by 11 bases, with 16 bases between them. The CDR3 sequence is 12 residues long. Written as DNA, the CDR3 is TGTGCCAGCAGGCCGCCTAGGTCCTGGGCTTTCTTT. Translated, it gives CASRPPRSWAFF.

This chain's CDR3 is CASSLGSQGISYNEQFF. CDR3 DNA: TGTGCCAGCAGCTTGGGCAGCCAGGGTATTTCCTACAATGAGCAGTTCTTC. The chain has TRBV5-6 and TRBJ2-1, with TRBD1 as a possible D gene (5 bases). The CDR3 contains 17 residues. CDR1 is SGHDT, CDR2 YYEEEE, per germline. The V and J ends lost 0 bases and 1 base respectively, with 14 bases between them.

The chain joins TRBV9 to TRBJ2-5; possibly TRBD1 for D (7 bases). The CDR3 covers 13 residues. Per germline, CDR1 SGDLS and CDR2 YYNGEE. Trimming removed 3 bases from V and 5 bases from J, with 11 bases in between. The DNA for the CDR3 is TGTGCCAGCAGCGCACCAGGGGGGGAGACCCAGTACTTC. This codes for CASSAPGGETQYF.

The CDR3 protein is CASSIGSWDRGYEQYF. The DNA of the CDR3 is TGTGCCAGTAGTATAGGGTCGTGGGACAGGGGCTACGAGCAGTACTTC. The chain recombines TRBV19 with TRBJ2-7, with 10 bases lining up with TRBD1. Looked up from germline, CDR1 is LNHDA and CDR2 is SQIVND (reference sequence). The CDR3 is 16 amino acids. The V and J ends lost 1 base and 3 bases, in that order; junction bases with no gene match: 6.

The V and J genes are TRBV5-1 and TRBJ2-3, with 9 bases fitting TRBD1. The CDR3 has 16 residues. V shed 5 bases, J shed 6 bases, and the junction held 13 bases outside the gene matches. From germline, CDR1 is SGHRS and CDR2 YFSETQ. CDR3 region: CASRERDRAVRDTQYF. CDR3 sequence (DNA): TGCGCCAGCAGAGAAAGGGACAGGGCCGTTCGGGATACGCAGTATTTT. Full variable domain (rest looked up from reference TRBV5-1 and TRBJ2-3): KAGVTQTPRYLIKTRGQQVTLSCSPISGHRSVSWYQQTPGQGLQFLFEYFSETQRNKGNFPGRFSGRQFSNSRSEMNVSTLELGDSALYLCASRERDRAVRDTQYFGPGTRLTVL.

This chain connects TRBV6-5 to TRBJ2-7; D uncertain. Germline V lookup: CDR1 MNHEY, CDR2 SVGAGI. This CDR3 spans 15 amino acids. Trimming stripped 0 bases from V and 2 bases from J, with 11 bases between. The CDR3: CASSYSFVSPYEQYF. Here the CDR3 DNA reads TGTGCCAGCAGTTACTCTTTTGTCAGTCCCTACGAGCAGTACTTC.

The gene calls are TRBV6-4 and TRBJ1-1; D is perhaps TRBD1 (6 bases). Germline CDR1 and CDR2: MRHNA and SNTAGT. V was cut by 6 bases and J by 0 bases, with 11 bases left in between. The CDR3 sequence is 14 residues long. CDR3: CASRMDSLNTEAFF. The DNA for the CDR3 is TGTGCCAGCAGGATGGACAGCCTGAACACTGAAGCTTTCTTT.

DNA of the CDR3: TGTGCCAGCAGATCGGGGGGATCTGGAAACACCATATATTTT. Its translation: CASRSGGSGNTIYF. The chain carries TRBV28 and TRBJ1-3; perhaps TRBD1 as D (5 bases). Between the trimmed V and J ends, which lost 6 bases and 1 base, there was a span of 10 bases. The germline CDR1 and CDR2 sequences are MDHEN and SYDVKM. This CDR3 is built from 14 residues.

This chain joins TRBV19 and TRBJ1-2; no clear D gene. CDR1 LNHDA and CDR2 SQIVND come from the germline V gene (reference sequence). The V gene lost 0 bases and the J gene lost 2 bases, with 10 bases spanning the gap. CDR3 length equals 15 residues. The CDR3 nucleotides are TGTGCCAGTAGTATAGATAGCGCCAGAAACTATGGCTACACCTTC. As protein: CASSIDSARNYGYTF.

This clone has a handful of counts. The rearrangement links TRBV29-1 to TRBJ1-3; D ambiguous. The CDR3 spans 11 residues. Germline CDR1 reads SQVTM; CDR2 reads ANQGSEA. CDR3 in amino acids: CGLYSGNTIYF. As DNA, the CDR3 is TGCGGACTGTACTCTGGAAACACCATATATTTT. Variable domain in full (rest from reference TRBV29-1 and TRBJ1-3): SAVISQKPSRDICQRGTSLTIQCQVDSQVTMMFWYRQQPGQSLTLIATANQGSEATYESGFVIDKFPISRPNLTFSTLTVSNMSPEDSSIYLCGLYSGNTIYFGEGSWLTVV.

The chain links TRBV6-5 to TRBJ1-1; 8 nucleotides align to TRBD1. Germline values: CDR1 MNHEY, CDR2 SVGAGI. CDR3 length: 14 amino acids. J gave up 6 bases and V 5 bases, and 8 bases lay outside the gene matches. CDR3 sequence: CASSQRTGRAEAFF. The CDR3 DNA reads TGTGCCAGCAGTCAAAGGACAGGGCGGGCTGAAGCTTTCTTT.

In DNA, the CDR3 is TGTGCCAGCAGTGGACAGAGCTCTAATGAAAAACTGTTTTTT. Its protein product is CASSGQSSNEKLFF. This rearrangement joins TRBV2 to TRBJ1-4; weak D call: TRBD1 (5 bases). CDR1 SNHLY and CDR2 FYNNEI come from the germline V gene. The CDR3 covers 14 residues. V lost 4 bases and J 3 bases, leaving 9 bases between the germline ends.

DNA for the CDR3: TGTGCCAGCAGCGTAGTAGTGGACAGGGGTGGCTACACCTTC. Translated, it gives CASSVVVDRGGYTF. This rearrangement joins TRBV9 to TRBJ1-2, with TRBD1 matching 9 bases. V trimming: 0 bases; J trimming: 7 bases; junction bases outside the gene matches: 4. The CDR3 has 14 residues. The germline V gene encodes CDR1 SGDLS and CDR2 YYNGEE. The whole variable domain, remainder taken from reference TRBV9 and TRBJ1-2, is DSGVTQTPKHLITATGQRVTLRCSPRSGDLSVYWYQQSLDQGLQFLIQYYNGEERAKGNILERFSAQQFPDLHSELNLSSLELGDSALYFCASSVVVDRGGYTFGSGTRLTVV.

The chain employs TRBV12-5 and TRBJ2-1, with TRBD2 as a possible D gene (5 bases). Germline loops: CDR1 LGHNT, CDR2 FRNRAP. This CDR3 contains 11 residues. V was pared by 1 base and J by 12 bases, with 7 bases between. This chain's CDR3 is CASGLGTLQFF. The CDR3 coding sequence is TGTGCTAGTGGTTTGGGGACTTTGCAGTTCTTC.

The gene calls are TRBV27 and TRBJ1-2; no clear D. The ends were cut back, 4 bases at V and 4 bases at J, with 10 bases in the middle. Germline CDR1 and CDR2: MNHEY and SMNVEV (reference sequence). The CDR3 runs to 13 residues. The CDR3 is CASSYTEGYGYTF. The CDR3 DNA is TGTGCCAGCAGTTACACGGAGGGCTATGGCTACACCTTC.

This rearrangement joins TRBV2 to TRBJ2-1; TRBD2 matches at 8 bases. Trimming removed 6 bases from V and 3 bases from J; junction bases left unmatched: 7. CDR3 length: 15 residues. Looked up from germline, CDR1 is SNHLY and CDR2 is FYNNEI. CDR3 protein: CASREPGLVYNEQFF. CDR3 bases: TGTGCCAGCAGAGAACCGGGACTAGTCTACAATGAGCAGTTCTTC.

The chain uses TRBV7-2 and TRBJ2-7; TRBD2 aligns across 8 bases. In germline, CDR1 is SGHTA, CDR2 FQGNSA. This CDR3 comprises 15 residues. The V segment lost 6 bases and the J segment 2 bases; nucleotides outside the gene matches: 9. CDR3 protein: CASRPERGLTYEQYF. CDR3 nucleotides: TGTGCCAGCAGGCCCGAGCGGGGGCTGACCTACGAGCAGTACTTC.

The J gene is TRBJ2-5, the V gene TRBV5-4, with TRBD2 matching 7 bases. CDR1 and CDR2 (germline): SGHNT, YYREEE (reference sequence). The CDR3 is 13 amino acids. The ends lost 4 bases at V and 5 bases at J; junction bases unmatched: 5. The CDR3 spells CASSLAGVETQYF. CDR3 in DNA: TGTGCCAGCAGCCTTGCGGGGGTCGAGACCCAGTACTTC.

The chain has TRBV27 and TRBJ2-3; 8 nucleotides align to TRBD2. V was pared by 3 bases and J by 4 bases, with 3 bases of the junction left unmatched. In germline, CDR1 is MNHEY, CDR2 SMNVEV (reference sequence). This CDR3 has 14 amino acids. Here the CDR3 reads CASSLFGGADTQYF. The CDR3 coding sequence is TGTGCCAGCAGTTTGTTCGGGGGGGCAGATACGCAGTATTTT.

The rearrangement uses TRBV11-2 and TRBJ1-3; 8 bases match TRBD1. The CDR3 contains 16 residues. After removal of 5 bases from V and 3 bases from J, the junction contained 9 bases not matched to a gene. The V gene's germline CDR1 is SGHAT and CDR2 FQNNGV. CDR3 bases: TGTGCCAGCAGCCCAGTACAGGGGGAAGGTGGAAACACCATATATTTT. Translated: CASSPVQGEGGNTIYF.

This clone was observed once. The gene calls are TRBV19 and TRBJ1-5; D is ambiguous. V was shortened by 3 bases and J by 3 bases, with 12 bases between the two germline ends. This CDR3 has 15 residues. Germline V CDR1 and CDR2: LNHDA, SQIVND (reference sequence). The CDR3 sequence is CASSIQALINQPQHF. CDR3 bases: TGTGCCAGTAGTATTCAAGCGCTTATCAATCAGCCCCAGCATTTT. Drawing the rest from reference TRBV19 and TRBJ1-5, the complete variable domain is DGGITQSPKYLFRKEGQNVTLSCEQNLNHDAMYWYRQDPGQGLRLIYYSQIVNDFQKGDIAEGYSVSREKKESFPLTVTSAQKNPTAFYLCASSIQALINQPQHFGDGTRLSIL.

V gene TRBV4-3 combines with J gene TRBJ1-2; D might be TRBD1 (5 bases). The V end was cut by 0 bases, the J end by 8 bases, with 10 bases between. The CDR3 loop spans 13 amino acids. Germline V gene lookup returns CDR1 LGHNA and CDR2 YSLEER. CDR3 sequence (DNA): TGCGCCAGCAGCCAAGATCAGGGTTTGGGCTACACCTTC. This codes for CASSQDQGLGYTF.

This chain's CDR3 is CASSIGDNAWGNEQFF. The DNA for the CDR3 is TGTGCCAGTAGTATAGGGGACAACGCCTGGGGGAATGAGCAGTTCTTC. The V gene is TRBV19, the J gene TRBJ2-1; D perhaps matches TRBD1 (6 bases). Trimming left V 1 base short and J 7 bases short, with 17 bases between. The germline gives CDR1 LNHDA, CDR2 SQIVND (reference sequence). The CDR3 sequence is 16 residues long.

The chain employs TRBV7-2 and TRBJ2-4; D might be TRBD1 (6 bases). This CDR3 is 16 amino acids long. The ends were cut back, 5 bases at V and 4 bases at J, with 18 bases in the middle. The V gene's germline CDR1 is SGHTA and CDR2 FQGNSA. CDR3 in DNA: TGTGCCAGCAGCAAATCAGGGGTGGTTGGGAAAAACATTCAGTACTTC. Its protein is CASSKSGVVGKNIQYF.

V is TRBV4-1 and J is TRBJ1-6, with D possibly matching TRBD1 (6 bases). From germline, CDR1 is MGHRA and CDR2 YSYEKL. CDR3 length: 15 amino acids. Trimming shortened V by 4 bases and J by 5 bases, and 12 bases separated the two germline ends. CDR3 amino acids: CASSLGGHDNSPLHF. CDR3 nucleotides: TGCGCCAGCAGCCTTGGGGGACACGATAATTCACCCCTCCACTTT.

The chain is built from TRBV27 and TRBJ2-3; D remains ambiguous. The V and J ends lost 4 bases and 2 bases respectively, with 10 bases between them. The germline V gene encodes CDR1 MNHEY and CDR2 SMNVEV (reference sequence). This CDR3 has 14 amino acids. CDR3 coding DNA: TGTGCCAGCAGTTCCCCGATCTACACAGATACGCAGTATTTT. Protein: CASSSPIYTDTQYF.